This TCR beta chain was sequenced during a study of human T cells and chemical hapten exposure. Study findings and constraints: The number of TCRs over 1 in 1000 frequency stayed unchanged after DPC.

This sample's time point: pre-sensitization, week 0. This sample's treatment: therapeutic diphenylcyclopropenone sensitization with weekly scalp DPC. Whole blood, unfractionated, served as the material for total RNA extraction. This clonotype was counted a few times. Its cognate antigen is unknown. The CDR3 covers 13 residues. V was clipped by 10 bases and J by 1 base, with 13 bases between them. Germline-derived CDR1 and CDR2 are MNHEY and SVGAGI. TCRdb passed the RACE reads through MiXCR, listing each CDR3 protein once. Of some 400,000 distinct CDR3 sequences detected, approximately 5% appear once; the ten largest clones hold 2.5% to 3%.

The TCR sequence derives from a woman in her 50s with alopecia areata. Some clones in this sample may be carry-over from other donors' samples. V and J are TRBV6-5 and TRBJ1-1, with D possibly being TRBD1 (5 bases). Sequenced material: whole blood, taken in connection with sensitization to the hapten diphenylcyclopropenone (DPC). The CDR3 nucleotides read TGTGCCACCCGGGACCTAGAGAACACTGAAGCTTTCTTT. Protein: CATRDLENTEAFF.